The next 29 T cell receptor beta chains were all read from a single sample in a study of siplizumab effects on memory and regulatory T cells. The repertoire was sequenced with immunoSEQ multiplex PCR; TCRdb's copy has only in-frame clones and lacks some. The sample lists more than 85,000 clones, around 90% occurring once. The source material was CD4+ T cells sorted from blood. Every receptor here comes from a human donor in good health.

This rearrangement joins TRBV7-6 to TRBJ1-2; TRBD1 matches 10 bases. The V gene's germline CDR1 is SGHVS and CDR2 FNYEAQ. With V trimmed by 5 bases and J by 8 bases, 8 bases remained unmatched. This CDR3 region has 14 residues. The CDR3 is CASSPRATGGGYTF. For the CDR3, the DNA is TGTGCCAGCAGCCCGAGGGCGACAGGGGGCGGCTACACCTTC.

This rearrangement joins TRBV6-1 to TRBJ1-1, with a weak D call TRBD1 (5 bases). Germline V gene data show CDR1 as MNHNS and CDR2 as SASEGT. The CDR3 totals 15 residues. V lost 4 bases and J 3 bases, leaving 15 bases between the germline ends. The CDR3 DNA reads TGTGCCAGCAGTGGGGCGGGGGGAACGTACACTGAAGCTTTCTTT. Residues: CASSGAGGTYTEAFF.

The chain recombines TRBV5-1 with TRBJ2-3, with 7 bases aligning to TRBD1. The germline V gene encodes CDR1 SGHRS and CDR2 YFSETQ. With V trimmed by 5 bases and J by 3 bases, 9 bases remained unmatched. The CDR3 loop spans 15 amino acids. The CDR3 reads CASSPTTGVTDTQYF. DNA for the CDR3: TGCGCCAGCAGTCCAACCACAGGGGTTACAGATACGCAGTATTTT.

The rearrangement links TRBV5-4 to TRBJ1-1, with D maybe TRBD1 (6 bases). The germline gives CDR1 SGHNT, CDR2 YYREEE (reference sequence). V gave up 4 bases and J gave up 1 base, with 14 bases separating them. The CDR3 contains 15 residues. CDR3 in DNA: TGTGCCAGCAGCATACCTTCGACAGGGAACACTGAAGCTTTCTTT. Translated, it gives CASSIPSTGNTEAFF.

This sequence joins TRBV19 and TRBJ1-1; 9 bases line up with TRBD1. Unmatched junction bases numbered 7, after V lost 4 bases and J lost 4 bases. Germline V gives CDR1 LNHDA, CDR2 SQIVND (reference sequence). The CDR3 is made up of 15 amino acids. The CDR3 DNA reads TGTGCCAGTAGTAGGGGGGACAGGGATCCCACTGAAGCTTTCTTT. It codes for CASSRGDRDPTEAFF.

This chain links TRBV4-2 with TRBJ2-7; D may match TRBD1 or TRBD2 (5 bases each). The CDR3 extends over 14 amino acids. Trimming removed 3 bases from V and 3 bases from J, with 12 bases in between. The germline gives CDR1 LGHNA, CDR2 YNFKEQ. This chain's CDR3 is CASSQAGTDYEQYF. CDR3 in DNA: TGTGCCAGCAGCCAGGCCGGGACCGACTACGAGCAGTACTTC.

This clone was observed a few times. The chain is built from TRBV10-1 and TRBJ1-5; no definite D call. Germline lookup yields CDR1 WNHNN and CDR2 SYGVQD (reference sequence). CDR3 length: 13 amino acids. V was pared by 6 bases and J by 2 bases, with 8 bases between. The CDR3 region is CASRRRGNQPQHF. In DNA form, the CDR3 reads TGCGCCAGCAGGCGACGAGGCAATCAGCCCCAGCATTTT.

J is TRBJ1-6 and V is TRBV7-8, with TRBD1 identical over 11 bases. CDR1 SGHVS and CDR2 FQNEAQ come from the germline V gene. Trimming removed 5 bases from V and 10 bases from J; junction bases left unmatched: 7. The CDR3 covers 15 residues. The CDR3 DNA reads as TGTGCCAGCAGCACCGGACAGGGGGCAGTGTCACCCCTCCACTTT. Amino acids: CASSTGQGAVSPLHF.

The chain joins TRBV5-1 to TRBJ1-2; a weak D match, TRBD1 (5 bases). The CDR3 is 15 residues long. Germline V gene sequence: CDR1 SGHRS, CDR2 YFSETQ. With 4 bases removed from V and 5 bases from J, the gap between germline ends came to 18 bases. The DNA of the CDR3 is TGCGCCAGCAGCCCCGGTGGGACTGAATTATATGGCTACACCTTC. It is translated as CASSPGGTELYGYTF.

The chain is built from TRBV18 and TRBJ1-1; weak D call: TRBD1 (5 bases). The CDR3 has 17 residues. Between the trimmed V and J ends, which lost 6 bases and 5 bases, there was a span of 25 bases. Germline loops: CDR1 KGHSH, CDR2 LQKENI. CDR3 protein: CASSLTPIRGGVTEAFF. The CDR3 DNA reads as TGTGCCAGCTCTCTAACCCCGATTAGGGGTGGGGTGACTGAAGCTTTCTTT.

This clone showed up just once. CDR3 protein: CASSLTGTPGEQYF. Here the CDR3 DNA reads TGTGCCAGCAGCCTCACCGGGACTCCAGGCGAGCAGTACTTC. This chain joins TRBV7-9 and TRBJ2-7, with D perhaps matching TRBD2 (6 bases). Trimming pared 5 bases from V and 6 bases from J, leaving 17 bases between. Germline CDR1 is SEHNR and CDR2 is FQNEAQ (reference sequence). CDR3 size: 14 residues.

CDR3 in amino acids: CASLLRSSGANVLTF. The CDR3 DNA reads as TGTGCCAGTTTACTCAGGAGCTCTGGGGCCAACGTCCTGACTTTC. The chain carries TRBV7-9 and TRBJ2-6; D unresolved. Germline assignment: CDR1 SEHNR and CDR2 FQNEAQ (reference sequence). Trimming removed 9 bases from V and 0 bases from J, with 12 bases in between. This CDR3 has 15 residues.

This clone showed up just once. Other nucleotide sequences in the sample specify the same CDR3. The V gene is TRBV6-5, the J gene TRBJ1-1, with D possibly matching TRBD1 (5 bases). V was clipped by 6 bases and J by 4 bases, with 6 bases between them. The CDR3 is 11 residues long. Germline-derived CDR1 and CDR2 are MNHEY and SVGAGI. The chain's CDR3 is CASRRGTEAFF. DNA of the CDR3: TGTGCCAGCAGAAGGGGCACTGAAGCTTTCTTT.

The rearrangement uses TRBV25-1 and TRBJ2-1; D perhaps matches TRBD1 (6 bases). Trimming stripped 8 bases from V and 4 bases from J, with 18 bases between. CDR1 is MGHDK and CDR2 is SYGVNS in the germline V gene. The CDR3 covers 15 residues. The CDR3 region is CASVGGQISYNEQFF. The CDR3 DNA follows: TGTGCCAGCGTCGGCGGACAGATTTCTTACAATGAGCAGTTCTTC.

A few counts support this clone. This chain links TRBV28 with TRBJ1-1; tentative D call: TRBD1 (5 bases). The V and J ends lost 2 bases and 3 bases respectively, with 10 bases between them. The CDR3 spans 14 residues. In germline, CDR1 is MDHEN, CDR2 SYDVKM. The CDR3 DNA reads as TGTGCCAGCAGTTTAGTCAGGGCCTACACTGAAGCTTTCTTT. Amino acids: CASSLVRAYTEAFF.

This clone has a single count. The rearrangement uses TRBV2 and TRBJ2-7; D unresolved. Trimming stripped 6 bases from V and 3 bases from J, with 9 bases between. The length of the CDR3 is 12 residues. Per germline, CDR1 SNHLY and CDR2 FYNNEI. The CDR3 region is CASSIRNYEQYF. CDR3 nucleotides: TGTGCCAGCAGCATCAGAAACTACGAGCAGTACTTC. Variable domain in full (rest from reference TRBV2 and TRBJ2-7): EPEVTQTPSHQVTQMGQEVILRCVPISNHLYFYWYRQILGQKVEFLVSFYNNEISEKSEIFDDQFSVERPDGSNFTLKIRSTKLEDSAMYFCASSIRNYEQYFGPGTRLTVT.

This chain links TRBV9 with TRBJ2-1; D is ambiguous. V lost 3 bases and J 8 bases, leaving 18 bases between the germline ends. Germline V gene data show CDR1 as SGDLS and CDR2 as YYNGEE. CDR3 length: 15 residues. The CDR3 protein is CASSATVGFRDEQFF. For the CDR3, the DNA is TGTGCCAGCAGCGCTACGGTCGGATTTCGGGATGAGCAGTTCTTC.

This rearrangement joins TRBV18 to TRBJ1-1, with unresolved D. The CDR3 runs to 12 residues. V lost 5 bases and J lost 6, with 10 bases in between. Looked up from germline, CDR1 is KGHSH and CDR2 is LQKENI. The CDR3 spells CASSALGSEAFF. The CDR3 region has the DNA TGTGCCAGCTCAGCCCTGGGCTCTGAAGCTTTCTTT.

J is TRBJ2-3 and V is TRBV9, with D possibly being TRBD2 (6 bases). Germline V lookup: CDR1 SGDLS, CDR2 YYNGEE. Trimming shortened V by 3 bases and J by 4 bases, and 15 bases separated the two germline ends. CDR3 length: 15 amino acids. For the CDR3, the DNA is TGTGCCAGCAGCGCAGCGGGTCGATCTCCAGATACGCAGTATTTT. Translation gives CASSAAGRSPDTQYF.

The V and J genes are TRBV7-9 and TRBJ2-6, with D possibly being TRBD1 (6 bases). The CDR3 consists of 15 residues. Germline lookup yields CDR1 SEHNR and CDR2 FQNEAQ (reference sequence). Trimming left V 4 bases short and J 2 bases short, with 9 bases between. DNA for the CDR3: TGTGCCAGCAGCTCCCAGGGGACTGGGGCCAACGTCCTGACTTTC. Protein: CASSSQGTGANVLTF.

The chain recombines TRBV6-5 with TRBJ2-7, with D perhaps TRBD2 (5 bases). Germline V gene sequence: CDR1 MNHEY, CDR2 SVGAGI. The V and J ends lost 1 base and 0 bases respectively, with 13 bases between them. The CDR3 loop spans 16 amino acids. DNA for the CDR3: TGTGCCAGCAGTTACTTCGGACTTACTAGCTCCTACGAGCAGTACTTC. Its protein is CASSYFGLTSSYEQYF.

CDR3 bases: TGTGCCAGCAGCATAGGACAGGAGGGCACTGAAGCTTTCTTT. The encoded protein is CASSIGQEGTEAFF. The chain joins TRBV5-4 to TRBJ1-1; 7 bases line up with TRBD1. This CDR3 is built from 14 residues. Trimming removed 4 bases from V and 4 bases from J; junction bases left unmatched: 7. Per the germline V gene, CDR1 is SGHNT and CDR2 is YYREEE (reference sequence).

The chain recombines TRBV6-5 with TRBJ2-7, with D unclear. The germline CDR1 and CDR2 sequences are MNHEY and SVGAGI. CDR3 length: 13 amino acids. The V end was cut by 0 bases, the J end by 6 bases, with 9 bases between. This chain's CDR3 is CASSYSRASEQYF. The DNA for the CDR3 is TGTGCCAGCAGTTACTCACGGGCGAGCGAGCAGTACTTC.

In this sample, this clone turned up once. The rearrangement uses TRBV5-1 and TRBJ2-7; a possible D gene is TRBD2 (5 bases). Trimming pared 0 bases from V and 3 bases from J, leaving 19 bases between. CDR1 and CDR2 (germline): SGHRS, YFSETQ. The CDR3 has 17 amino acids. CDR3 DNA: TGCGCCAGCAGCTTGGCCAGCGGAGACCGGAGGAGCTACGAGCAGTACTTC. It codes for CASSLASGDRRSYEQYF.

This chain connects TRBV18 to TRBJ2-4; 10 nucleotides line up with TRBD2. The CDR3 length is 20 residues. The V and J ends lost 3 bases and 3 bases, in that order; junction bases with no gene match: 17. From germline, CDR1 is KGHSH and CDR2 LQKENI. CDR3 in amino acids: CASSPTRGTSAFPFKNIQYF. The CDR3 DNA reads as TGTGCCAGCTCACCCACCCGCGGGACTAGCGCTTTCCCTTTCAAAAACATTCAGTACTTC.

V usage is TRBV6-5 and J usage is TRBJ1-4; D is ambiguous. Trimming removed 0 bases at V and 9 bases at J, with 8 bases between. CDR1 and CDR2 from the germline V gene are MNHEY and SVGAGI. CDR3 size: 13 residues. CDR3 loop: CASSYSLQQKLFF. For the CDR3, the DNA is TGTGCCAGCAGTTACTCGTTACAGCAAAAACTGTTTTTT.

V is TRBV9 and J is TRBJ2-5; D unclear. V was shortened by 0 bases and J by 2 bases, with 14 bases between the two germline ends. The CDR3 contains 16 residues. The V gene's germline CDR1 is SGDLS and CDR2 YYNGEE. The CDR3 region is CASSVGHRPVQETQYF. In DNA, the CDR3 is TGTGCCAGCAGCGTAGGTCATAGGCCAGTACAAGAGACCCAGTACTTC.

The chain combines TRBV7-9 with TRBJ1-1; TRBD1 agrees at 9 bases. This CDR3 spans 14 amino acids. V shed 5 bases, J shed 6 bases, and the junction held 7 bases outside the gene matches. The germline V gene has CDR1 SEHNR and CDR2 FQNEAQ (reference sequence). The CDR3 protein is CASSVTGGAAEAFF. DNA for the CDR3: TGTGCCAGCAGCGTAACAGGGGGCGCGGCTGAAGCTTTCTTT.

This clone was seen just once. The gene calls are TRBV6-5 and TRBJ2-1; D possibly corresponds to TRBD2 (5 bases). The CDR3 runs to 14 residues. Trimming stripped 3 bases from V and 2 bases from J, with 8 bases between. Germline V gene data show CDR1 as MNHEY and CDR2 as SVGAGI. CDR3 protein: CASSYPGTYNEQFF. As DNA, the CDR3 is TGTGCCAGCAGTTATCCCGGGACCTACAATGAGCAGTTCTTC.